These 23 T cell receptor beta chains were sequenced from one sample in a study of T cell changes during pregnancy in multiple sclerosis. Clones were read by immunoSEQ multiplex PCR, and TCRdb kept only the in-frame ones, dropping some. The table includes tens of thousands of clones, around 92% detected once. Sequences were derived from CD4+ T cells from peripheral blood mononuclear cells, sampled in the third trimester of pregnancy. The receptors derive from a female donor in good health, enrolled as a control in a pregnancy study.

This chain joins TRBV4-1 and TRBJ1-4; 9 positions agree with TRBD1. Germline values: CDR1 MGHRA, CDR2 YSYEKL. Losses at the gene ends were 3 bases for V and 5 bases for J; bases not matched to a gene: 16. This CDR3 region has 19 residues. The CDR3 DNA sequence: TGCGCCAGCAGCCAGACCGGGACAGGGAGGTCGGGTGGAAATGAAAAACTGTTTTTT. Its protein product is CASSQTGTGRSGGNEKLFF.

The genes are TRBV2 and TRBJ2-5; a weak D match, TRBD2 (6 bases). Trimming removed 2 bases from V and 0 bases from J, with 13 bases in between. The length of the CDR3 is 16 residues. Germline values: CDR1 SNHLY, CDR2 FYNNEI. For the CDR3, the DNA is TGTGCCAGCAGTGAAAGGACTAATCCGTACCAAGAGACCCAGTACTTC. Translating gives CASSERTNPYQETQYF. The full variable domain, with the rest looked up from reference TRBV2 and TRBJ2-5, is EPEVTQTPSHQVTQMGQEVILRCVPISNHLYFYWYRQILGQKVEFLVSFYNNEISEKSEIFDDQFSVERPDGSNFTLKIRSTKLEDSAMYFCASSERTNPYQETQYFGPGTRLLVL.

This clone was seen once. V and J are TRBV7-2 and TRBJ1-5, with D possibly being TRBD1 (5 bases). The V gene's germline CDR1 is SGHTA and CDR2 FQGNSA. CDR3 length equals 15 residues. Between the trimmed V and J ends, which lost 0 bases and 1 base, there was a span of 7 bases. The CDR3 reads CASSLAGASNQPQHF. The CDR3 nucleotides are TGTGCCAGCAGCTTAGCAGGGGCAAGCAATCAGCCCCAGCATTTT.

The V gene is TRBV15, the J gene TRBJ2-7; TRBD1 might be the D (6 bases). V was cut by 0 bases and J by 7 bases, with 13 bases left in between. CDR3 length: 14 residues. The germline V gene encodes CDR1 LNHNV and CDR2 YYDKDF (reference sequence). CDR3 sequence reads: CATSRDGQSREQYF. Written as DNA, the CDR3 is TGTGCCACCAGCAGAGATGGACAGTCTAGGGAGCAGTACTTC.

The chain carries TRBV6-5 and TRBJ2-3, with no clear D. CDR1 and CDR2 from the germline V gene are MNHEY and SVGAGI. CDR3 length: 14 residues. The CDR3 nucleotides are TGTGCGAGCCGTCCCTCGGCGGGCACAGATACGCAGTATTTT. It codes for CASRPSAGTDTQYF.

In its sample, this clone was seen once. The CDR3 here is CASSPKYGGIGVGTGELFF. The CDR3 bases are TGTGCCAGCAGCCCTAAGTATGGAGGGATCGGCGTGGGCACCGGGGAGCTGTTTTTT. The J gene is TRBJ2-2, the V gene TRBV7-9; D might be TRBD2 (6 bases). V was shortened by 5 bases and J by 4 bases, with 26 bases between the two germline ends. Germline CDR1 and CDR2: SEHNR and FQNEAQ (reference sequence). CDR3 length: 19 amino acids.

The chain combines TRBV25-1 with TRBJ1-5, with D tentatively TRBD1 (5 bases). CDR3 length equals 12 residues. CDR1 MGHDK and CDR2 SYGVNS come from the germline V gene. The CDR3 protein is CGERQFNQPQHF. The CDR3 DNA reads TGTGGGGAAAGACAGTTCAATCAGCCCCAGCATTTT. Full variable domain (remainder filled in from reference TRBV25-1 and TRBJ1-5): EADIYQTPRYLVIGTGKKITLECSQTMGHDKMYWYQQDPGMELHLIHYSYGVNSTEKGDLSSESTVSRIRTEHFPLTLESARPSHTSQYLCGERQFNQPQHFGDGTRLSIL.

This clone occurred once. This chain connects TRBV15 to TRBJ2-1; D is perhaps TRBD1 (5 bases). Germline V CDR1 and CDR2: LNHNV, YYDKDF (reference sequence). The CDR3 is 17 residues long. The ends were cut back, 0 bases at V and 6 bases at J, with 18 bases in the middle. The DNA for the CDR3 is TGTGCCACCAGCAGAGAGAGTGGGCAGGGTAGACGCAATGAGCAGTTCTTC. Protein product: CATSRESGQGRRNEQFF.

This sequence joins TRBV7-8 and TRBJ2-3; 8 positions match TRBD2. Germline lookup yields CDR1 SGHVS and CDR2 FQNEAQ. V was clipped by 6 bases and J by 1 base; unmatched bases: 3. There are 14 residues in the CDR3. The CDR3 region is CASRTGGRTDTQYF. The CDR3 nucleotides are TGTGCCAGCAGGACGGGGGGGCGCACAGATACGCAGTATTTT.

CDR3 sequence (DNA): TGTGCCAGCAGCAATATTGGACAGCCCTATAGCAATCAGCCCCAGCATTTT. Translation: CASSNIGQPYSNQPQHF. The gene calls are TRBV21-1 and TRBJ1-5; TRBD1 was called by the table and not checked on the DNA. TRBV21-1 is an annotated pseudogene. The CDR3 runs to 17 residues.

J is TRBJ1-2 and V is TRBV6-5, with D unresolved. The CDR3 is 14 residues long. The V end lost 7 bases, the J end lost 3 bases, and 15 bases lay between the germline ends. Germline CDR1 reads MNHEY; CDR2 reads SVGAGI. The CDR3 nucleotides read TGTGCCAGCAAAGAGGCTAACTCCTACTATGGCTACACCTTC. Encoded protein: CASKEANSYYGYTF.

This chain connects TRBV6-1 to TRBJ1-5; D may be TRBD1 (5 bases). The length of the CDR3 is 13 residues. Trimming removed 5 bases from V and 4 bases from J, with 9 bases in between. The germline gives CDR1 MNHNS, CDR2 SASEGT. This chain's CDR3 is CASSQQENQPQHF. CDR3 in DNA: TGTGCCAGCAGTCAACAGGAGAATCAGCCCCAGCATTTT.

The rearrangement joins TRBV30 to TRBJ2-5; 8 bases agree with TRBD2. Germline V gene data show CDR1 as GTSNPN and CDR2 as SVGIG (reference sequence). The CDR3 extends over 13 amino acids. V was pared by 5 bases and J by 6 bases, with 8 bases of the junction left unmatched. The chain's CDR3 is CAWDSGVSKTQYF. For the CDR3, the DNA is TGTGCCTGGGATAGCGGGGTCTCGAAGACCCAGTACTTC.

This clone was seen once. This chain links TRBV25-1 with TRBJ1-2, with 9 bases that match TRBD1. V shed 1 base, J shed 2 bases, and the junction held 5 bases outside the gene matches. The CDR3 has 16 amino acids. CDR1 MGHDK and CDR2 SYGVNS come from the germline V gene. The CDR3 region is CASSEWDRDPNYGYTF. DNA for the CDR3: TGTGCCAGCAGTGAATGGGACAGGGACCCAAACTATGGCTACACCTTC.

The chain uses TRBV25-1 and TRBJ1-1, with 7 nucleotides matching TRBD1. Trimming took 7 bases from V and 4 from J; bases not matched to a gene: 6. The CDR3 sequence is 13 residues long. Germline V CDR1 and CDR2: MGHDK, SYGVNS. The CDR3 loop is CASTKQGSTEAFF. Written as DNA, the CDR3 is TGTGCCAGCACCAAACAGGGGAGCACTGAAGCTTTCTTT.

The V and J genes are TRBV21-1 and TRBJ2-3; the listed D gene, TRBD1, was not tested against the DNA. TRBV21-1 is a listed pseudogene. The CDR3 runs 15 residues. In DNA form, the CDR3 reads TGTGCCAGCAGAGACAGGGACCTTCTCACAGATACGCAGTATTTT. Amino acid sequence: CASRDRDLLTDTQYF.

The rearrangement joins TRBV30 to TRBJ1-3, with 9 bases matching TRBD1. Per germline, CDR1 GTSNPN and CDR2 SVGIG (reference sequence). The CDR3 is made up of 15 amino acids. V was pared by 2 bases and J by 3 bases, with 5 bases of the junction left unmatched. CDR3 sequence: CAWSRGQGYGNTIYF. The DNA of the CDR3 is TGTGCCTGGAGTAGGGGACAGGGCTATGGAAACACCATATATTTT.

The V call is TRBV6-1, the J call TRBJ1-1, with 9 bases that match TRBD1. This CDR3 spans 14 amino acids. In germline, CDR1 is MNHNS, CDR2 SASEGT. J gave up 10 bases and V 6 bases, and 12 bases lay outside the gene matches. The CDR3 DNA sequence: TGTGCCAGCAGGTTGTCCGGGACAGGGACAGTAGCTTTCTTT. Amino acids: CASRLSGTGTVAFF.

The table lists this clone with a count of one. The CDR3 DNA reads TGCAGTGCCCGGGGGACAGCTGAAGCTTTCTTT. Protein sequence: CSARGTAEAFF. The chain combines TRBV20-1 with TRBJ1-1, with 7 bases fitting TRBD1. The germline CDR1 and CDR2 sequences are DFQATT and SNEGSKA (reference sequence). V trimming: 6 bases; J trimming: 6 bases; junction bases outside the gene matches: 4. The CDR3 length is 11 residues.

This clone was picked up one time. The chain links TRBV4-3 to TRBJ1-4; D gene uncertain. This CDR3 has 16 residues. V dropped 1 base and J dropped 2 bases, with 11 bases sitting between them. Germline CDR1 and CDR2: LGHNA and YSLEER. CDR3 DNA: TGCGCCAGCAGCCAAGTACTAGCGGGGACTAATGAAAAACTGTTTTTT. Translating it yields CASSQVLAGTNEKLFF.

The chain's CDR3 is CASSVTAGGPYEQYF. The CDR3 DNA reads as TGTGCCAGCAGCGTCACAGCGGGGGGGCCCTACGAGCAGTACTTC. The rearrangement uses TRBV9 and TRBJ2-7, with 10 bases fitting TRBD2. The ends lost 2 bases at V and 2 bases at J; junction bases unmatched: 4. The CDR3 length is 15 residues. The V gene's germline CDR1 is SGDLS and CDR2 YYNGEE. The full variable domain, its missing parts supplied by reference TRBV9 and TRBJ2-7, is DSGVTQTPKHLITATGQRVTLRCSPRSGDLSVYWYQQSLDQGLQFLIQYYNGEERAKGNILERFSAQQFPDLHSELNLSSLELGDSALYFCASSVTAGGPYEQYFGPGTRLTVT.

The gene calls are TRBV4-3 and TRBJ1-2; 7 bases agree with TRBD1. CDR1 and CDR2 from the germline V gene are LGHNA and YSLEER. The CDR3 runs to 16 residues. After removal of 2 bases from V and 3 bases from J, the junction contained 9 bases not matched to a gene. The CDR3 here is CASSQYGTAFDYGYTF. CDR3 bases: TGCGCCAGCAGCCAATATGGGACAGCCTTTGACTATGGCTACACCTTC.

J is TRBJ2-7 and V is TRBV27, with D tentatively TRBD2 (5 bases). Germline CDR1 is MNHEY and CDR2 is SMNVEV (reference sequence). The ends were cut back, 2 bases at V and 5 bases at J, with 7 bases in the middle. The CDR3 consists of 12 residues. As DNA, the CDR3 is TGTGCCAGCAGTTTAGAGGGCGACGAGCAGTACTTC. It yields the protein CASSLEGDEQYF.